These T cell receptor beta chains were read from a single sample in a study of T cells in tuberculosis. Sequencing used immunoSEQ multiplex PCR; TCRdb keeps in-frame clones, though not all of them. This sample has roughly 34,000 clones, with approximately 90% found just once. The sample consisted of PBMCs, taken at tuberculosis diagnosis. The receptors originated from an adult with tuberculosis. Both conserved end residues are part of each CDR3. The order of the fields is V gene, CDR3 protein.

V gene: TRBV30; CDR3 protein: CAWSVPPLVRQHF
V gene: TRBV5-1; CDR3 protein: CASSLEWGEEQFF
V gene: TRBV20-1; CDR3 protein: CSASLQETQYF
V gene: TRBV10-3; CDR3 protein: CAISERGGDTDTQYF
V gene: TRBV7-8; CDR3 protein: CASNIGETQYF
V gene: TRBV7-9; CDR3 protein: CASAEGRDTGELFF
V gene: TRBV6-7; CDR3 protein: CASRTGTGSSYEQYF
V gene: TRBV5-6; CDR3 protein: CASSNRGTVYGYTF
V gene: TRBV6-6; CDR3 protein: CASGRGMMDSPLHF
V gene: TRBV30; CDR3 protein: CAWSVGGRYQHF
V gene: TRBV6-1; CDR3 protein: CASRYTGTETQYF
V gene: TRBV4-3; CDR3 protein: CASSQDRAGIGSPLHF
V gene: TRBV2; CDR3 protein: CASSRDRGSEETQYF
V gene: TRBV4-1; CDR3 protein: CASSQPGGRLYEQYF
V gene: TRBV4-3; CDR3 protein: CASSQDYRDLRETQYF
V gene: TRBV6-6; CDR3 protein: CASSYAGGGAPALHF
V gene: TRBV30; CDR3 protein: CAWTGVNTEAFF
V gene: TRBV5-1; CDR3 protein: CASTRGGSGGPDTQYF